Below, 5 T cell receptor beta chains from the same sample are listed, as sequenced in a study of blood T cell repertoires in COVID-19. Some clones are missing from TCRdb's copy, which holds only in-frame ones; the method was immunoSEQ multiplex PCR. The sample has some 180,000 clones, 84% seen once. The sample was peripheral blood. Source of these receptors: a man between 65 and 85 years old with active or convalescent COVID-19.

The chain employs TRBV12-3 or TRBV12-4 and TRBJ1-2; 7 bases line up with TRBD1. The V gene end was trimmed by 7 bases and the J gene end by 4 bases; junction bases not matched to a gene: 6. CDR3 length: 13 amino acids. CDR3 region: CASTLGQIYGYTF. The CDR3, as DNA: TGTGCCAGCACCTTGGGACAGATCTATGGCTACACCTTC.

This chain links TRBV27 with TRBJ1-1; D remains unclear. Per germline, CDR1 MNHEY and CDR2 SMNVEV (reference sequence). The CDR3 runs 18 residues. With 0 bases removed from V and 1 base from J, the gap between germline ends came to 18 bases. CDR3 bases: TGTGCCAGCAGTTTATCAGGCGGGCCGGGAAAGTGGAACACTGAAGCTTTCTTT. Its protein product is CASSLSGGPGKWNTEAFF.

The DNA of the CDR3 is TGTGCCAGTAGTATAATAGCGGGGGGACGCTACGAGCAGTACTTC. Its protein is CASSIIAGGRYEQYF. The rearrangement uses TRBV19 and TRBJ2-7; TRBD2 agrees at 10 bases. Germline lookup yields CDR1 LNHDA and CDR2 SQIVND (reference sequence). V lost 2 bases and J lost 3; bases outside the gene matches: 4. This CDR3 contains 15 residues.

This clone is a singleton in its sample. CDR3 sequence (DNA): TGCGCCAGCACATCTGGACAGGAAGCTTTCTTT. Translated, it gives CASTSGQEAFF. J is TRBJ1-1 and V is TRBV5-1, with D possibly being TRBD1 (6 bases). CDR3 length equals 11 residues. Germline V CDR1 and CDR2: SGHRS, YFSETQ. With 6 bases removed from V and 8 bases from J, the gap between germline ends came to 11 bases.

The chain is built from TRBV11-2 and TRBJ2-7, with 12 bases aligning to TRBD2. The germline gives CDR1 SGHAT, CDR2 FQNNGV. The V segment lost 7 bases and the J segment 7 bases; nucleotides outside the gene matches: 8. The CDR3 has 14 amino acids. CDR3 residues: CASTLTSGSREQYF. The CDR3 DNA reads TGTGCCAGCACCTTGACTAGCGGGAGTCGAGAGCAGTACTTC.